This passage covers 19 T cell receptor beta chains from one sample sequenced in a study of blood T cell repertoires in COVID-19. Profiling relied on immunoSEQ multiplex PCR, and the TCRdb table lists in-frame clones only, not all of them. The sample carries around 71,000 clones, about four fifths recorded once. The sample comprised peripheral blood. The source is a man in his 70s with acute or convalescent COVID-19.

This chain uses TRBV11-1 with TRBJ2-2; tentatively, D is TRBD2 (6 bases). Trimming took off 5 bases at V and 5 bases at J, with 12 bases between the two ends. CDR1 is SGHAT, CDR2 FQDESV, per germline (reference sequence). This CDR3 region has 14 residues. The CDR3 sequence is CASSRELATGELFF. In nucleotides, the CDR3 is TGTGCCAGCAGCCGGGAGCTAGCGACCGGGGAGCTGTTTTTT.

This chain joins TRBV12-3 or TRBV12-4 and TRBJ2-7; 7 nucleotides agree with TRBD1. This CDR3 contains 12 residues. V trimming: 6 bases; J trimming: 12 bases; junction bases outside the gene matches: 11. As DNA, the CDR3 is TGTGCCAGCAGCCAGACAGGGAGAGTTGCGTACTTC. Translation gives CASSQTGRVAYF.

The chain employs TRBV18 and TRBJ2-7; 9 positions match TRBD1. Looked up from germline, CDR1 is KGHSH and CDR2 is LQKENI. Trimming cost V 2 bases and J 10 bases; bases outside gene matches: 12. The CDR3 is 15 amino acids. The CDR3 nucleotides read TGTGCCAGCTCACCAGGGGGACAGGGCCCGATAACACAGTACTTC. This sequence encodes CASSPGGQGPITQYF.

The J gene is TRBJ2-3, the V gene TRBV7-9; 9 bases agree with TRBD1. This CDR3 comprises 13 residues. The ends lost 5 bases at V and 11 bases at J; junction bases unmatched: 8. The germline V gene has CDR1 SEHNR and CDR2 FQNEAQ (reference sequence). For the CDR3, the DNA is TGTGCCAGCAGCCTGAACGGACAGGGGAGGCAGTATTTT. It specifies CASSLNGQGRQYF.

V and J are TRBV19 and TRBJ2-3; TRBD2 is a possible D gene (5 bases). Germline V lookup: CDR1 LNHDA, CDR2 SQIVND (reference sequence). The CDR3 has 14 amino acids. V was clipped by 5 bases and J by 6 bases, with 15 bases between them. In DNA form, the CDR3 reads TGTGCCAGTAGTTTAGCCGACGAGCGGGATACGCAGTATTTT. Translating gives CASSLADERDTQYF.

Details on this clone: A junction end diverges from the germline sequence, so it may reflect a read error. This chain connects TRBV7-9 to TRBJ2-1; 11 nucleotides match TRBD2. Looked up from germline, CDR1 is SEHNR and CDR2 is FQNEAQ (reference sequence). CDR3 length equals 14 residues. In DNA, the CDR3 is TGTGCCAGCAGCCTAACTGAACTAGCGGGGGCCCAGGTCTTC. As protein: CASSLTELAGAQVF. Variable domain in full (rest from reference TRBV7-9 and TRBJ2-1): DTGVSQNPRHKITKRGQNVTFRCDPISEHNRLYWYRQTLGQGPEFLTYFQNEAQLEKSRLLSDRFSAERPKGSFSTLEIQRTEQGDSAMYLCASSLTELAGAQVFGPGTRLTVL.

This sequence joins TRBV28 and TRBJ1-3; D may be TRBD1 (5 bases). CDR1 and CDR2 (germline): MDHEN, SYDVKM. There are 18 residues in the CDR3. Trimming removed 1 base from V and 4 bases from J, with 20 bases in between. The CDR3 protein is CASSLLMWGGSSGNTIYF. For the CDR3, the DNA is TGTGCCAGCAGTTTATTAATGTGGGGGGGGTCTTCAGGAAACACCATATATTTT.

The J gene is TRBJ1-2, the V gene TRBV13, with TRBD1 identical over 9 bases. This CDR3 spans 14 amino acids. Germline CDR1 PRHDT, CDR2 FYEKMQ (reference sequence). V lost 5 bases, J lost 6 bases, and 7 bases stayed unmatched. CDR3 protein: CASSTGTGYHGYTF. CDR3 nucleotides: TGTGCCAGCAGCACGGGGACAGGGTATCATGGCTACACCTTC.

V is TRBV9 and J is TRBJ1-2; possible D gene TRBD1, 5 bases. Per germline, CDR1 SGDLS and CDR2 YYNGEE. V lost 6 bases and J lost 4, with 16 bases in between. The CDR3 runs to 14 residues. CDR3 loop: CASTSTGAVYGYTF. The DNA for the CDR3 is TGTGCCAGCACCTCCACTGGGGCAGTCTATGGCTACACCTTC.

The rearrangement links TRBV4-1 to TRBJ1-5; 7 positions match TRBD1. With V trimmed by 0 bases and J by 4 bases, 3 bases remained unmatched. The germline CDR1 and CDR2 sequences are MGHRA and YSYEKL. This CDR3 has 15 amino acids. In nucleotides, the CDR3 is TGCGCCAGCAGCCAAGACCTCAGGGGGAATCAGCCCCAGCATTTT. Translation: CASSQDLRGNQPQHF.

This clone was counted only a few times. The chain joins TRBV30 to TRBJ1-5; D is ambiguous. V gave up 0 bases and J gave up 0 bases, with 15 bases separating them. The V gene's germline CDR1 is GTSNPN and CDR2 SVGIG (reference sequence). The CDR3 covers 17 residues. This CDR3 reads CAWSVNRDFISNQPQHF. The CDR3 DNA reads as TGTGCCTGGAGTGTAAACCGGGATTTCATTAGCAATCAGCCCCAGCATTTT.

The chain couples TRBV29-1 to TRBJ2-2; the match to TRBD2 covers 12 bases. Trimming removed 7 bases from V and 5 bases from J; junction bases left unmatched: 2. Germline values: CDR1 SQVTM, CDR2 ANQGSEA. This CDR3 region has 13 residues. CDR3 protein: CSAGTSGTGELFF. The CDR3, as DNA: TGCAGCGCTGGGACTAGCGGGACCGGGGAGCTGTTTTTT.

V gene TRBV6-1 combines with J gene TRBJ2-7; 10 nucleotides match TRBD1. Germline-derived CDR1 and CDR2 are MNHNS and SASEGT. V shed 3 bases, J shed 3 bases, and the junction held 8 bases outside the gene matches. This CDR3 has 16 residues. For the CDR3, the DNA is TGTGCCAGCAGTGAGAATTATTGGACAGGGGGCTACGAGCAGTACTTC. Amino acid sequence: CASSENYWTGGYEQYF.

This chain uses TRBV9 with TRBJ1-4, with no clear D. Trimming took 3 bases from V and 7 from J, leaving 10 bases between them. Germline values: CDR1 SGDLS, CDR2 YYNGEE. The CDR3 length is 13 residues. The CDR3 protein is CASSEYVGEKLFF. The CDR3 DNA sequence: TGTGCCAGCAGCGAGTACGTCGGTGAAAAACTGTTTTTT.

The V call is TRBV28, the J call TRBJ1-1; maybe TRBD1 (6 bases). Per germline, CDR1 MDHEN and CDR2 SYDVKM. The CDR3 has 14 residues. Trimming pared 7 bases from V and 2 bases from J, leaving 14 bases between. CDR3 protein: CASTRGQTNTEAFF. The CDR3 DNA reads TGTGCCAGCACCCGAGGACAGACCAACACTGAAGCTTTCTTT.

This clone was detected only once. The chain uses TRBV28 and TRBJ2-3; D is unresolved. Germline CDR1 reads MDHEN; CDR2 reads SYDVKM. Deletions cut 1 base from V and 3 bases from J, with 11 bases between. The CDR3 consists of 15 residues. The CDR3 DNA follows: TGTGCCAGCAGTTTATCGGCGACAAGGACAGATACGCAGTATTTT. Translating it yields CASSLSATRTDTQYF.

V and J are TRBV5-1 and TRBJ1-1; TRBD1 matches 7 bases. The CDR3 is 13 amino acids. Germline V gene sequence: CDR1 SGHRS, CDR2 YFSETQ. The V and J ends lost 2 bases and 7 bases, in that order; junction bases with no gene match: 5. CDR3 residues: CASSLQGSSEAFF. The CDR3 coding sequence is TGCGCCAGCAGCTTACAGGGGTCTAGTGAAGCTTTCTTT.

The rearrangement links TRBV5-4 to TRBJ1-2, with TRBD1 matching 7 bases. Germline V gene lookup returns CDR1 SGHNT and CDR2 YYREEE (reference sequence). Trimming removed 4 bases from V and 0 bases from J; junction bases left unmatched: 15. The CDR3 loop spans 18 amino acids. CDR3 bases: TGTGCCAGCAGCCTTCCCGGGACAGCGCGTATCTCTAACTATGGCTACACCTTC. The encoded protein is CASSLPGTARISNYGYTF.

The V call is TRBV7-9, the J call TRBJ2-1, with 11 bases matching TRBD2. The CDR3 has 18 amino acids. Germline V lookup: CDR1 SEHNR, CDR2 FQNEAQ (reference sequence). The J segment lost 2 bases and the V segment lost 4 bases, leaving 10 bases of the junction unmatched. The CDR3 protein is CASSSLVAGGPTYNEQFF. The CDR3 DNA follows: TGTGCCAGCAGCTCTCTCGTAGCGGGAGGGCCCACCTACAATGAGCAGTTCTTC.